Listed below are T cell receptor beta chains from one sample, sequenced in a study of T cell changes during pregnancy in multiple sclerosis. The assay was immunoSEQ multiplex PCR, and TCRdb's table has in-frame clones only and misses some. The profile shows under 40,000 clones, approximately 90% of them singletons. Here the sequenced sample was CD8+ T cells from peripheral blood mononuclear cells, taken before pregnancy. These receptors were collected from a female donor with multiple sclerosis, enrolled in a pregnancy study. Both conserved end residues are trimmed from each CDR3. Each record gives: V gene, J gene, CDR3 protein.

v_call: TRBV7-9
j_call: TRBJ2-1
cdr3_aa: ASILPTSGSTNNEQF

v_call: TRBV4-2
j_call: TRBJ1-5
cdr3_aa: ASSRSGRGTNQPQH

v_call: TRBV27
j_call: TRBJ2-3
cdr3_aa: ASSLIGGWGDTQY

v_call: TRBV7-6
j_call: TRBJ2-7
cdr3_aa: ASSLEEGIGYEQY

v_call: TRBV25-1
j_call: TRBJ1-1
cdr3_aa: ASISGWSTEAF

v_call: TRBV5-8
j_call: TRBJ2-2
cdr3_aa: ASIGGTPTGELF

v_call: TRBV19
j_call: TRBJ1-1
cdr3_aa: ASSSRGAEAF

v_call: TRBV27
j_call: TRBJ2-7
cdr3_aa: ASGWQGIYEQY

v_call: TRBV19
j_call: TRBJ1-1
cdr3_aa: ASSIPQEAF

v_call: TRBV4-2
j_call: TRBJ2-1
cdr3_aa: ASSQEGGIAGGPLNEQF

v_call: TRBV4-3
j_call: TRBJ1-1
cdr3_aa: ASSQDSGTEAF

v_call: TRBV7-9
j_call: TRBJ1-4
cdr3_aa: ASSPPATTNEKLF

v_call: TRBV7-2
j_call: TRBJ1-1
cdr3_aa: ASSPQGVWTEAF

v_call: TRBV6-1
j_call: TRBJ2-1
cdr3_aa: ASRRGPYNEQF

v_call: TRBV27
j_call: TRBJ1-3
cdr3_aa: ASRGQNSGNTIY

v_call: TRBV4-1
j_call: TRBJ2-7
cdr3_aa: ASSQEGGALGNEQY